This paragraph covers one TCR beta chain sequence. Assay used: immunoSEQ multiplex PCR; TCRdb lists only in-frame clones, some missing. The repertoire includes about a million clones, 60% to 80% of them detected once, and 0.7% to 0.95% sits in the top ten. The sample comes from a study of shared clonotypes between healthy human individuals. This CDR3 region has 15 residues. V trimming: 1 base; J trimming: 6 bases; junction bases outside the gene matches: 2. Looked up from germline, CDR1 is SGHAT and CDR2 is FQNNGV. The source of this sequence is a man aged 18 to 35 in good health. Some clones in this sample may be carry-over from other donors' samples. Specimen: memory CD4+ T cells from PBMCs. Subset denoted: CD45RA-negative fraction. The rearrangement joins TRBV11-2 to TRBJ1-4; 10 bases are a match to TRBD1. This chain's CDR3 is CASSLVGTGDEKLFF. In DNA form, the CDR3 reads TGTGCCAGCAGCTTAGTAGGGACAGGGGATGAAAAACTGTTTTTT.